A selection of T cell receptor beta chains follows, all from one sample in a study of STAT5B mutations in CD4+ large granular lymphocyte leukemia. Here immunoSEQ multiplex PCR was the method, and the copy in TCRdb shows in-frame clones only, minus some. The sample has 25,000 to 35,000 clones; around 76% are singletons. The sequenced sample was CD4+ T cells from blood buffy coats. Receptors were obtained from a human donor in good health. CDR3s include the opening cysteine and the closing phenylalanine or tryptophan. D genes are given only for firm matches. Rows may omit the clone size; those that give it use once, few, many or a size class.

TRBD1,TRBV5-4,NA,TRBJ1-3,CASSNQGGDGNTIYF,TGTGCCAGCAGCAACCAGGGGGGCGATGGAAACACCATATATTTT
NA,TRBV7-8,NA,TRBJ1-5,CASSLAATGGQPQHF,TGTGCCAGCAGCTTAGCGGCAACAGGCGGTCAGCCCCAGCATTTT
TRBD1,TRBV5-1,NA,TRBJ2-3,CASSLAGQPSTDTQYF,TGCGCCAGCAGCTTGGCGGGACAGCCTAGCACAGATACGCAGTATTTT
NA,TRBV30,NA,TRBJ1-1,CAGSRSGRNTEAFF,TGTGCCGGATCAAGGTCCGGCAGGAACACTGAAGCTTTCTTT
NA,TRBV6-1,few,TRBJ1-5,CASSTRDNNQPQHF,TGTGCCAGCAGTACCCGGGACAACAATCAGCCCCAGCATTTT
TRBD2,TRBV11-3,few,TRBJ2-7,CASSKDGLGYEQYF,TGTGCCAGCAGCAAGGACGGACTAGGCTACGAGCAGTACTTC
TRBD1,TRBV6-5,NA,TRBJ2-2,CASSPYRGGTGELFF,TGTGCCAGCAGCCCGTACAGGGGCGGCACCGGGGAGCTGTTTTTT
NA,TRBV5-1,NA,TRBJ2-2,CASSPGGTGELFF,TGCGCCAGCAGCCCAGGTGGCACCGGGGAGCTGTTTTTT
TRBD2,TRBV19,NA,TRBJ2-3,CASSIDLPREGTDTQYF,TGTGCCAGTAGTATAGATCTCCCGCGGGAGGGCACAGATACGCAGTATTTT
NA,TRBV29-1,NA,TRBJ2-7,CSVMPGQGPLEQYF,TGCAGCGTGATGCCGGGGCAGGGCCCCTTGGAGCAGTACTTC
NA,TRBV7-9,NA,TRBJ2-6,CASSLDISGANVLTF,TGTGCCAGCAGCTTAGACATCTCTGGGGCCAACGTCCTGACTTTC
TRBD2,TRBV11-3,NA,TRBJ2-1,CASSLIRDYRHEQFF,TGTGCCAGCAGCTTAATCCGGGACTATCGACATGAGCAGTTCTTC
NA,TRBV7-2,NA,TRBJ1-1,CASSLVGGPTEAFF,TGTGCCAGCAGCTTAGTAGGTGGGCCAACTGAAGCTTTCTTT
TRBD1,TRBV6-5,NA,TRBJ1-1,CASNKDRGRGTEAFF,TGTGCCAGCAACAAGGACAGGGGGAGGGGCACTGAAGCTTTCTTT
NA,TRBV5-6,NA,TRBJ2-5,CASSLRPQETQYF,TGTGCCAGCAGCTTGAGGCCTCAAGAGACCCAGTACTTC
TRBD1,TRBV5-1,NA,TRBJ1-6,CASSRETGVGSPLHF,TGCGCCAGCAGCCGTGAGACAGGGGTTGGCTCACCCCTCCACTTT
NA,TRBV27,NA,TRBJ1-2,CASSLNRVYGYTF,TGTGCCAGCAGTTTAAACCGGGTCTATGGCTACACCTTC
TRBD2,TRBV7-7,NA,TRBJ2-1,CASSFRLAGDNEQFF,TGTGCTAGCAGCTTTCGACTAGCGGGCGACAATGAGCAGTTCTTC
NA,TRBV7-2,once,TRBJ1-3,CASSFGGSGNTIYF,TGTGCCAGCAGCTTCGGGGGCTCTGGAAACACCATATATTTT
NA,TRBV11-2,NA,TRBJ1-1,CASSKRGGPNTEAFF,TGTGCCAGCAGCAAAAGAGGGGGGCCGAACACTGAAGCTTTCTTT
TRBD1,TRBV7-9,few,TRBJ1-2,CASSQTGSNYGYTF,TGTGCCAGCAGCCAGACAGGGTCAAACTATGGCTACACCTTC
TRBD1,TRBV28,NA,TRBJ1-6,CASSFWMDRFNSPLHF,TGTGCCAGCAGTTTCTGGATGGACAGGTTCAATTCACCCCTCCACTTT
NA,TRBV2,NA,TRBJ2-2,CASTTGSSNTGELFF,TGTGCCAGCACTACGGGGAGCTCGAACACCGGGGAGCTGTTTTTT
NA,TRBV25-1,NA,TRBJ2-1,CASSEYEPSSYNEQFF,TGTGCCAGCAGTGAATATGAGCCTTCTTCCTACAATGAGCAGTTCTTC
NA,TRBV5-4,NA,TRBJ2-5,CASSLEETQYF,TGTGCCAGCAGCTTGGAAGAGACCCAGTACTTC
NA,TRBV10-3,NA,TRBJ1-3,CAISEPGNIAGNTIYF,TGTGCCATCAGTGAACCGGGGAATATTGCTGGAAACACCATATATTTT
TRBD1,TRBV5-1,NA,TRBJ1-2,CASSPGQGMGGYTF,TGCGCCAGCAGCCCAGGACAGGGGATGGGGGGCTACACCTTC
TRBD2,TRBV10-3,once,TRBJ2-6,CAISVRYPEGGSSGANVLTF,TGTGCCATCAGTGTTAGATATCCGGAGGGAGGGAGCTCTGGGGCCAACGTCCTGACTTTC
NA,TRBV29-1,NA,TRBJ1-2,CSVRTESGYGYTF,TGCAGCGTTAGGACAGAATCGGGCTATGGCTACACCTTC
NA,TRBV5-6,once,TRBJ2-5,CASSFGSQETQYF,TGTGCCAGCAGCTTCGGTTCACAAGAGACCCAGTACTTC
TRBD2,TRBV4-2,NA,TRBJ2-5,CASSQVTSGAPPYF,TGTGCCAGCAGCCAAGTTACTAGCGGGGCCCCCCCGTACTTC
NA,TRBV29-1,NA,TRBJ2-2,CSVVDASRNTGELFF,TGCAGCGTTGTGGACGCTAGCCGGAACACCGGGGAGCTGTTTTTT
NA,TRBV6-6,few,TRBJ1-4,CASSYSTDKLFF,TGTGCCAGCAGTTACTCTACAGACAAACTGTTTTTT
NA,TRBV9,NA,TRBJ1-3,CASSPGTSGNTIYF,TGTGCCAGCAGCCCCGGGACTTCTGGAAACACCATATATTTT
TRBD2,TRBV5-6,NA,TRBJ2-3,CASSSLTSGSPDTQYF,TGTGCCAGCAGCAGCTTAACTAGCGGGAGCCCAGATACGCAGTATTTT
NA,TRBV11-3,NA,TRBJ1-2,CASSLFPNYGYTF,TGTGCCAGCAGCTTATTCCCTAACTATGGCTACACCTTC
NA,TRBV7-2,once,TRBJ2-1,CASSQGTGPSYNEQFF,TGTGCCAGCAGTCAGGGGACGGGACCGTCCTACAATGAGCAGTTCTTC
NA,TRBV29-1,NA,TRBJ2-1,CSAVGSSLIGEQFF,TGCAGCGCCGTCGGGAGTAGTTTAATCGGTGAGCAGTTCTTC
NA,TRBV9,few,TRBJ2-2,CASSVWQEEFTGELFF,TGTGCCAGCAGCGTTTGGCAGGAAGAATTTACCGGGGAGCTGTTTTTT
TRBD2,TRBV9,NA,TRBJ2-7,CASSVDLAGPTYEQYF,TGTGCCAGCAGCGTAGATCTAGCGGGCCCGACCTACGAGCAGTACTTC
NA,TRBV15,NA,TRBJ2-1,CATSRDEGQDLNEQFF,TGTGCCACCAGCAGAGATGAGGGACAAGATTTGAATGAGCAGTTCTTC
NA,TRBV25-1,NA,TRBJ2-3,CASSEKQGTSTDTQYF,TGTGCCAGCAGTGAAAAACAGGGAACTAGCACAGATACGCAGTATTTT
NA,TRBV7-9,few,TRBJ1-5,CASRWENQPQHF,TGTGCCAGCCGCTGGGAGAATCAGCCCCAGCATTTT
NA,TRBV6-6,NA,TRBJ2-7,CASSFPGALKQYF,TGTGCCAGCAGTTTTCCCGGGGCACTTAAGCAGTACTTC
TRBD2,TRBV5-1,once,TRBJ2-5,CASAEGTSGFKTQYF,TGCGCCAGCGCAGAGGGGACTAGCGGTTTCAAGACCCAGTACTTC
NA,TRBV7-6,once,TRBJ2-1,CASSLAQDSYNEQFF,TGTGCCAGCAGCTTAGCGCAGGACTCCTACAATGAGCAGTTCTTC
NA,TRBV7-9,NA,TRBJ2-3,CASSLLNGRADTQYF,TGTGCCAGCAGCTTACTGAACGGACGAGCAGATACGCAGTATTTT
TRBD1,TRBV7-9,NA,TRBJ2-1,CASSLTGSAYNEQFF,TGTGCCAGCAGCTTGACAGGGTCAGCCTACAATGAGCAGTTCTTC
NA,TRBV7-8,NA,TRBJ1-2,CASSSNIGPYGYTF,TGTGCCAGCAGCTCCAACATTGGACCATATGGCTACACCTTC
NA,TRBV7-8,once,TRBJ2-7,CASSWGFGALSYEQYF,TGTGCCAGCAGCTGGGGTTTTGGTGCCCTGTCCTACGAGCAGTACTTC
NA,TRBV6-5,NA,TRBJ2-3,CASSAHRVSLQYF,TGTGCCAGCAGTGCCCACAGGGTATCGTTGCAGTATTTT
NA,TRBV28,NA,TRBJ1-1,CASTSQDTEAFF,TGTGCCAGCACTTCACAAGACACTGAAGCTTTCTTT
NA,TRBV19,few,TRBJ1-2,CASSPGQYYGYTF,TGTGCCAGTAGTCCCGGACAGTACTATGGCTACACCTTC
TRBD1,TRBV30,NA,TRBJ2-5,CASNRGPLETQYF,TGTGCCTCCAACAGGGGGCCGTTGGAGACCCAGTACTTC
NA,TRBV5-1,NA,TRBJ1-4,CASSPGGSTNEKLFF,TGCGCCAGCAGCCCGGGTGGGTCAACTAATGAAAAACTGTTTTTT